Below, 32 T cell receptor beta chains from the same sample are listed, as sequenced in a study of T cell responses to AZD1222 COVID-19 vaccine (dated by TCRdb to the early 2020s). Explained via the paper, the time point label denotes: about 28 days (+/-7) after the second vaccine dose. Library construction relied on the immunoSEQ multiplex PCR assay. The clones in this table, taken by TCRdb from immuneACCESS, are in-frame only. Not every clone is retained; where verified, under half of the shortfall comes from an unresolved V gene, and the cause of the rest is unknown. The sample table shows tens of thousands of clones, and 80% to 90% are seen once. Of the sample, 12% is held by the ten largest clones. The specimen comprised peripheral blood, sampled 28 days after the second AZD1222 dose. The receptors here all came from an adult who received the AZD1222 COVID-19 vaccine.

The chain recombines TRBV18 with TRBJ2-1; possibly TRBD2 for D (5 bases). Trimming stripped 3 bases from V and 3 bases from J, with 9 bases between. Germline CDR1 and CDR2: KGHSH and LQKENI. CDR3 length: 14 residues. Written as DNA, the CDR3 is TGTGCCAGCTCACCGAGTGGACTCTACAATGAGCAGTTCTTC. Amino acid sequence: CASSPSGLYNEQFF.

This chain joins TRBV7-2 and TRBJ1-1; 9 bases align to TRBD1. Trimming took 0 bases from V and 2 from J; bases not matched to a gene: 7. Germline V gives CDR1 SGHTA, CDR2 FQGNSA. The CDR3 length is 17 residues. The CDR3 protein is CASSLAPGTGLNTEAFF. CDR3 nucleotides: TGTGCCAGCAGCTTAGCGCCCGGGACAGGGTTAAACACTGAAGCTTTCTTT.

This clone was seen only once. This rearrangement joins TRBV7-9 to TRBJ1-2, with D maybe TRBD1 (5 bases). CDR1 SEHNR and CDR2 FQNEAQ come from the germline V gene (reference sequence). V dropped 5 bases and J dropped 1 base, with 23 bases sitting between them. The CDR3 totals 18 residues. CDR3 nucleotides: TGTGCCAGCAGCAGCCGACGGGGCGGAAATTCAATTAACTATGGCTACACCTTC. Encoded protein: CASSSRRGGNSINYGYTF.

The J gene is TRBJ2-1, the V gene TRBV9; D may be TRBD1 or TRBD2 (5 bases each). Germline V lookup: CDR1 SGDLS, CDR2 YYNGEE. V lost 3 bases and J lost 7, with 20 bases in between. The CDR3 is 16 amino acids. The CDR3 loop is CASSALPSRDGNEQFF. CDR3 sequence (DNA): TGTGCCAGCAGCGCCCTCCCGAGCAGGGACGGGAATGAGCAGTTCTTC. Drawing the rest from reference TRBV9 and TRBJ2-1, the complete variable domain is DSGVTQTPKHLITATGQRVTLRCSPRSGDLSVYWYQQSLDQGLQFLIQYYNGEERAKGNILERFSAQQFPDLHSELNLSSLELGDSALYFCASSALPSRDGNEQFFGPGTRLTVL.

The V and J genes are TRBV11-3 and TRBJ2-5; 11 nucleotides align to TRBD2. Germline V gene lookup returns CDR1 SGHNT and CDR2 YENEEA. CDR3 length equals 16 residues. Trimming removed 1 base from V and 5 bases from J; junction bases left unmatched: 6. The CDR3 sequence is CASSLATSGGGETQYF. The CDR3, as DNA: TGTGCCAGCAGCTTAGCCACTAGCGGGGGAGGGGAGACCCAGTACTTC.

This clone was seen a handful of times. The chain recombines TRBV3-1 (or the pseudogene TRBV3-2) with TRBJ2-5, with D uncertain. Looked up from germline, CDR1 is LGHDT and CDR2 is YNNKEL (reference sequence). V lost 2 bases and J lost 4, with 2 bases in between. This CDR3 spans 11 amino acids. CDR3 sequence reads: CASSQLETQYF. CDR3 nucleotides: TGTGCCAGCAGCCAATTAGAGACCCAGTACTTC.

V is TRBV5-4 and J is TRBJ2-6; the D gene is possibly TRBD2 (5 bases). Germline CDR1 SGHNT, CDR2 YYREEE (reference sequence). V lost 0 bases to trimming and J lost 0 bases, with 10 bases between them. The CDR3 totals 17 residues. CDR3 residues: CASSLVEARSGANVLTF. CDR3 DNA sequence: TGTGCCAGCAGCTTGGTGGAGGCCCGCTCTGGGGCCAACGTCCTGACTTTC. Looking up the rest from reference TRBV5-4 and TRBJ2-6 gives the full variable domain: ETGVTQSPTHLIKTRGQQVTLRCSSQSGHNTVSWYQQALGQGPQFIFQYYREEENGRGNFPPRFSGLQFPNYSSELNVNALELDDSALYLCASSLVEARSGANVLTFGAGSRLTVL.

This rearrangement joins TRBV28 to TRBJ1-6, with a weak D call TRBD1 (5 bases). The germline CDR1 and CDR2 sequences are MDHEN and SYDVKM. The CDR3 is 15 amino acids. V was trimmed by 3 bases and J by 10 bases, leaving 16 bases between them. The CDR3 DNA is TGTGCCAGCAGTTTTAGTCAGGGCTCGGGGTCACCCCTCCACTTT. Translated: CASSFSQGSGSPLHF. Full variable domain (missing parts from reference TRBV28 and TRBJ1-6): DVKVTQSSRYLVKRTGEKVFLECVQDMDHENMFWYRQDPGLGLRLIYFSYDVKMKEKGDIPEGYSVSREKKERFSLILESASTNQTSMYLCASSFSQGSGSPLHFGNGTRLTVT.

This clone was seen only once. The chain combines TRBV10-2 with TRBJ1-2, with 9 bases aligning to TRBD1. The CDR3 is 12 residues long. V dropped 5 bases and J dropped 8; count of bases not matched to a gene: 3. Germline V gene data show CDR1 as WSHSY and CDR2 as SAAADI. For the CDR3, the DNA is TGCGCCAGCAGTCCGGACAGGGGAGGCTACACCTTC. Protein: CASSPDRGGYTF.

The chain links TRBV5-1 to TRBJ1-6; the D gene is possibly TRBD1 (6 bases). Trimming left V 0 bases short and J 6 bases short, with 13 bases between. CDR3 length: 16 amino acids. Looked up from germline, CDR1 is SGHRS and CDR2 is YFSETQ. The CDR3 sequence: CASSLAWGQSNSPLHF. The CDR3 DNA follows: TGCGCCAGCAGCTTGGCGTGGGGGCAGAGTAATTCACCCCTCCACTTT.

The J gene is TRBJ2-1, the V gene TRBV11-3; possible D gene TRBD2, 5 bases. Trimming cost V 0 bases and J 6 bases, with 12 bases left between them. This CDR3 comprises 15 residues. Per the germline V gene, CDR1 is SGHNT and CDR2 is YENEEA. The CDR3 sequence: CASSLEVLASNEQFF. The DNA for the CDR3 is TGTGCCAGCAGCTTAGAAGTCCTAGCTAGCAATGAGCAGTTCTTC. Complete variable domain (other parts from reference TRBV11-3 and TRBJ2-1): EAGVVQSPRYKIIEKKQPVAFWCNPISGHNTLYWYLQNLGQGPELLIRYENEEAVDDSQLPKDRFSAERLKGVDSTLKIQPAELGDSAVYLCASSLEVLASNEQFFGPGTRLTVL.

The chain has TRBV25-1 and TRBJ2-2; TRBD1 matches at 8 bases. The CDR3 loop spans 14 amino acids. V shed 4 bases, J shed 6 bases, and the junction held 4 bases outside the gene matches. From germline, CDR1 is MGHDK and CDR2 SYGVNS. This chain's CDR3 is CASSGTGRPGELFF. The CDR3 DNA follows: TGTGCCAGCAGTGGGACAGGGCGGCCCGGGGAGCTGTTTTTT.

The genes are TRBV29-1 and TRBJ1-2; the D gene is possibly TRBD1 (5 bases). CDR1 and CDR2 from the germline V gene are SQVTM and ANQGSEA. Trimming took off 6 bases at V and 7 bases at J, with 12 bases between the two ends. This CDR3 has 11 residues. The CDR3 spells CSVQESSGYTF. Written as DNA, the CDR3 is TGCAGCGTACAGGAGTCTAGTGGCTACACCTTC.

The CDR3 coding sequence is TGTGCCAGCAGCCAAGCTCGAGGGAGCCGTCAAGAGACCCAGTACTTC. Translated: CASSQARGSRQETQYF. The V and J genes are TRBV14 and TRBJ2-5, with TRBD2 as a possible D gene (5 bases). Trimming removed 1 base from V and 2 bases from J, with 14 bases in between. The CDR3 extends over 16 amino acids. From germline, CDR1 is SGHDN and CDR2 FVKESK.

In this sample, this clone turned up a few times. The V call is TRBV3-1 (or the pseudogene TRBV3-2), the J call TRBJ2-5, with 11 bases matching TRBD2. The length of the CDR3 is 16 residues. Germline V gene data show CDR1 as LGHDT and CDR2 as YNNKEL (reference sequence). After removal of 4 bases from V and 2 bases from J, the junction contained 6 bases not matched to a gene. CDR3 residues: CASSPGRTSGQETQYF. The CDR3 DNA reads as TGTGCCAGCAGCCCTGGACGGACTAGCGGGCAAGAGACCCAGTACTTC.

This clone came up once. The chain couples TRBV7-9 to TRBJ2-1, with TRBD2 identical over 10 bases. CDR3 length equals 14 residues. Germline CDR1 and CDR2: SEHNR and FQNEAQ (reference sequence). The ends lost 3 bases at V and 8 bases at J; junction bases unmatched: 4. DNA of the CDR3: TGTGCCAGCAGCTTCGTTAGCGGGAGGTATGAGCAGTTCTTC. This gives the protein CASSFVSGRYEQFF.

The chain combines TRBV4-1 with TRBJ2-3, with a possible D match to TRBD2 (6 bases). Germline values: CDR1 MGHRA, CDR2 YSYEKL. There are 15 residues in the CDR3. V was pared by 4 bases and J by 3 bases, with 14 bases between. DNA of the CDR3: TGCGCCAGCAGCCCGAGTTGGGCGGGAACAGATACGCAGTATTTT. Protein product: CASSPSWAGTDTQYF.

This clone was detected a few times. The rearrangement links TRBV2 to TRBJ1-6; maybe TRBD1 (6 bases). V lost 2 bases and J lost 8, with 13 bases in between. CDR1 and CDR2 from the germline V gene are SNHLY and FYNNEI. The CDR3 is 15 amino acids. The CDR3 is CASSEYVRGDSPLHF. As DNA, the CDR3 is TGTGCCAGCAGTGAATACGTAAGGGGGGATTCACCCCTCCACTTT. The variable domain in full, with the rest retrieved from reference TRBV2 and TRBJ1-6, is EPEVTQTPSHQVTQMGQEVILRCVPISNHLYFYWYRQILGQKVEFLVSFYNNEISEKSEIFDDQFSVERPDGSNFTLKIRSTKLEDSAMYFCASSEYVRGDSPLHFGNGTRLTVT.

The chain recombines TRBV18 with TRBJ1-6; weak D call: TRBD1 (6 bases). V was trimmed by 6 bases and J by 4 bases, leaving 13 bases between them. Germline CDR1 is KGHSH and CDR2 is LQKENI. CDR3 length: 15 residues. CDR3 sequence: CASSPGDAYNSPLHF. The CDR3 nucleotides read TGTGCCAGCTCCCCAGGGGACGCATATAATTCACCCCTCCACTTT.

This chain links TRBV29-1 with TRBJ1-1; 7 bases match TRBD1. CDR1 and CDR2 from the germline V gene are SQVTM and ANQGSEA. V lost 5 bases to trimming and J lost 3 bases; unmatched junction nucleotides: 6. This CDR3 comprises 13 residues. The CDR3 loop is CSVSTRGDTEAFF. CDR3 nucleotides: TGCAGCGTTTCCACCAGGGGGGACACTGAAGCTTTCTTT. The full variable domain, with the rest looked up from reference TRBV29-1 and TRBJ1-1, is SAVISQKPSRDICQRGTSLTIQCQVDSQVTMMFWYRQQPGQSLTLIATANQGSEATYESGFVIDKFPISRPNLTFSTLTVSNMSPEDSSIYLCSVSTRGDTEAFFGQGTRLTVV.

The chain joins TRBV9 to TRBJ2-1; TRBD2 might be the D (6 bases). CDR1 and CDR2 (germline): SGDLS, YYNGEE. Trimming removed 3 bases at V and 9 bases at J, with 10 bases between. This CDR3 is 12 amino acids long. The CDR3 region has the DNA TGTGCCAGCAGCGCCCAGCGGGCTGAGCAGTTCTTC. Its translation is CASSAQRAEQFF.

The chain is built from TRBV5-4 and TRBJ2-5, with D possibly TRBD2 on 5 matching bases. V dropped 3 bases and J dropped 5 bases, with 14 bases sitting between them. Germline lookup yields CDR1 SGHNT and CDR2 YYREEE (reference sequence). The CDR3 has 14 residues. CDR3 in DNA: TGTGCCAGCAGCTCGCATAGAGGGCCGGAGACCCAGTACTTC. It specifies CASSSHRGPETQYF. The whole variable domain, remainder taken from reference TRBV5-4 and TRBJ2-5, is ETGVTQSPTHLIKTRGQQVTLRCSSQSGHNTVSWYQQALGQGPQFIFQYYREEENGRGNFPPRFSGLQFPNYSSELNVNALELDDSALYLCASSSHRGPETQYFGPGTRLLVL.

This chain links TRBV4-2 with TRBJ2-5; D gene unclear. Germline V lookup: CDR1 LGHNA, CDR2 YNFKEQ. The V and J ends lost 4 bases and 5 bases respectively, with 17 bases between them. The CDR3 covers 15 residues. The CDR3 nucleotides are TGTGCCAGCAGCCCACTCCCCCCTAGGTCGGAGACCCAGTACTTC. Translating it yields CASSPLPPRSETQYF.

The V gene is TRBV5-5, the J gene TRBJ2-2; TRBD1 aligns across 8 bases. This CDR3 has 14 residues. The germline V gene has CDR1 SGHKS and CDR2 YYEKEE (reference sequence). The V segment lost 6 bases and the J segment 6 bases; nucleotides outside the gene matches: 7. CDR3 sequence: CASTHRGVAGELFF. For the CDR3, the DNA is TGTGCCAGCACTCACAGGGGGGTGGCCGGGGAGCTGTTTTTT. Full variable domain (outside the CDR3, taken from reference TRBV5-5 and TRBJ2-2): DAGVTQSPTHLIKTRGQQVTLRCSPISGHKSVSWYQQVLGQGPQFIFQYYEKEERGRGNFPDRFSARQFPNYSSELNVNALLLGDSALYLCASTHRGVAGELFFGEGSRLTVL.

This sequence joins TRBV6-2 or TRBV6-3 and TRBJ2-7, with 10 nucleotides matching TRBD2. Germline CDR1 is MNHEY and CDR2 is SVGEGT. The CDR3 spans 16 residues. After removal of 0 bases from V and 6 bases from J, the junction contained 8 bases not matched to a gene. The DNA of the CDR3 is TGTGCCAGCAGTTACTCGCTCCTAGCGGGAGCTCGCGAGCAGTACTTC. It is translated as CASSYSLLAGAREQYF.

In nucleotides, the CDR3 is TGTGCCAGCAGCCAAGATCAGGGAGCGTGGTATGGCTACACCTTC. It encodes CASSQDQGAWYGYTF. The chain links TRBV3-1 (or the pseudogene TRBV3-2) to TRBJ1-2, with D possibly TRBD1 on 5 matching bases. From germline, CDR1 is LGHDT and CDR2 YNNKEL (reference sequence). The CDR3 consists of 15 residues. The germline V and J ends were trimmed by 0 bases and 5 bases, with 13 bases remaining between them.

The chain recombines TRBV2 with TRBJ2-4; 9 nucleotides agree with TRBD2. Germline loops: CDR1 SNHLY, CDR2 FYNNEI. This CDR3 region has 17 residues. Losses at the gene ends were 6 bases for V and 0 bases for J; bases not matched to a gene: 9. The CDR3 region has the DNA TGTGCCAGCAGGGATAGCGGGAGAGCGTCAGCCAAAAACATTCAGTACTTC. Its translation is CASRDSGRASAKNIQYF.

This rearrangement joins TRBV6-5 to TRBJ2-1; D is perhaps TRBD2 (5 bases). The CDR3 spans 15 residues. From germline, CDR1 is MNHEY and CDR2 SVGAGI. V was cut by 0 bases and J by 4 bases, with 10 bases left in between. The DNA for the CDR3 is TGTGCCAGCAGTTACTCGTACGGGAAGTACAATGAGCAGTTCTTC. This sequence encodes CASSYSYGKYNEQFF.

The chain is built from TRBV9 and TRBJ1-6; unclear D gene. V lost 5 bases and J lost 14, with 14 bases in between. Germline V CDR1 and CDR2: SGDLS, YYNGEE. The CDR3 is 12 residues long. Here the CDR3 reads CASSRSDLALHF. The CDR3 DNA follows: TGTGCCAGCAGTCGTAGTGACCTCGCCCTCCACTTT.

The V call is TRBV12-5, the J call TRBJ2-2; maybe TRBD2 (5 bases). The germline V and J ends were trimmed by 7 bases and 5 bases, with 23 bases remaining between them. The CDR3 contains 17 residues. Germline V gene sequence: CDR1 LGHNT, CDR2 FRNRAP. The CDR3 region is CASASPTSLPWTGELFF. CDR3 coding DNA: TGTGCTAGTGCCTCGCCAACTAGTCTTCCTTGGACCGGGGAGCTGTTTTTT.

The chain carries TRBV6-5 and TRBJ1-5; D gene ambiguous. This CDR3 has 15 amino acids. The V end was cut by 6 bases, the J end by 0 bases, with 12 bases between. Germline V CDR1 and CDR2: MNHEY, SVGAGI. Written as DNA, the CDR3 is TGTGCCAGCAGCGGGGAAGTCCTTAGCAATCAGCCCCAGCATTTT. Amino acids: CASSGEVLSNQPQHF.

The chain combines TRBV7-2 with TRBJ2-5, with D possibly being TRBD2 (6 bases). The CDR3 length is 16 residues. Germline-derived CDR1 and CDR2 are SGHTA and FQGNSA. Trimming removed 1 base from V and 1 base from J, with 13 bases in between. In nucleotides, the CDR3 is TGTGCCAGCAGCTTAGACGTCAGGAGGGTCCAAGAGACCCAGTACTTC. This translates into CASSLDVRRVQETQYF.